One sample yielded the 25 T cell receptor beta chains listed below, sequenced in a study of CD8 T cells in ankylosing spondylitis. TCRdb reanalysed the 5' RACE reads using MiXCR and keeps one entry per CDR3 protein. The table shows roughly 180,000 distinct CDR3 sequences, with 9.5% to 13% occurring only once. The material sequenced was blood, either unsorted or a sorted T cell fraction (not recorded which). These TCRs come from a male donor with ankylosing spondylitis or in good health (not recorded which).

This clonotype occurred many times. The chain joins TRBV9 to TRBJ1-3; TRBD1 aligns across 8 bases. The CDR3 spans 19 residues. V lost 2 bases to trimming and J lost 2 bases; unmatched junction nucleotides: 15. Per the germline V gene, CDR1 is SGDLS and CDR2 is YYNGEE. This chain's CDR3 is CASSVAQGVGLNAGNTIYF. The CDR3 DNA is TGTGCCAGCAGCGTCGCACAGGGGGTAGGGCTGAATGCTGGAAACACCATATATTTT. Based on the CDR3 plus reference TRBV9 and TRBJ1-3, the full variable domain is DSGVTQTPKHLITATGQRVTLRCSPRSGDLSVYWYQQSLDQGLQFLIQYYNGEERAKGNILERFSAQQFPDLHSELNLSSLELGDSALYFCASSVAQGVGLNAGNTIYFGEGSWLTVV.

V usage is TRBV28 and J usage is TRBJ1-2; D is undetermined. This CDR3 is 14 amino acids long. V dropped 1 base and J dropped 5 bases, with 11 bases sitting between them. Germline lookup yields CDR1 MDHEN and CDR2 SYDVKM. The CDR3 loop reads CASSLSRTEYGYTF. CDR3 coding DNA: TGTGCCAGCAGTTTATCCCGGACGGAATATGGCTACACCTTC.

This clonotype has only one observation. Since a much larger clone is just one base distant, this may be a read error. The genes are TRBV20-1 and TRBJ1-2; maybe TRBD1 (5 bases). Germline V gene sequence: CDR1 DFQATT, CDR2 SNEGSKA (reference sequence). The CDR3 spans 15 residues. The CDR3 DNA reads TGCAGTGCTAGAGATCCGAGACAGTCTAATTATGGCTACACCTTC. This sequence encodes CSARDPRQSNYGYTF.

The chain links TRBV29-1 to TRBJ2-3; 9 bases map to TRBD2. The germline V gene encodes CDR1 SQVTM and CDR2 ANQGSEA. There are 14 residues in the CDR3. V was clipped by 7 bases and J by 0 bases; unmatched bases: 5. CDR3 sequence reads: CSGDTSGSTDTQYF. In DNA form, the CDR3 reads TGCAGCGGCGATACTAGCGGGAGCACAGATACGCAGTATTTT.

In its sample, this clonotype was seen many times. The DNA for the CDR3 is TGTGCCAGCAGTGAGACAGGCCCTTTCCAGAACACCGGGGAGCTGTTTTTT. Translating gives CASSETGPFQNTGELFF. The chain employs TRBV6-1 and TRBJ2-2, with a weak D call TRBD1 (6 bases). Germline CDR1 and CDR2: MNHNS and SASEGT. The V end lost 3 bases, the J end lost 1 base, and 15 bases lay between the germline ends. There are 17 residues in the CDR3.

At least ten counts were recorded for this clonotype. The chain combines TRBV20-1 with TRBJ2-7; D not resolved. V was shortened by 1 base and J by 7 bases, with 20 bases between the two germline ends. CDR1 is DFQATT, CDR2 SNEGSKA, per germline (reference sequence). The CDR3 has 15 residues. Here the CDR3 DNA reads TGCAGTGCTAGAGCCCCCGGGCCTCAGTCGCGGGAGCAGTACTTC. Protein sequence: CSARAPGPQSREQYF.

This clonotype was observed at least ten times. The chain joins TRBV15 to TRBJ1-4; the match to TRBD1 covers 9 bases. Trimming at V came to 0 bases and at J to 7 bases, leaving 6 bases not matched to a gene. Per the germline V gene, CDR1 is LNHNV and CDR2 is YYDKDF (reference sequence). This CDR3 region has 16 residues. The CDR3 DNA sequence: TGTGCCACCAGCAGAGATCCGGGACAGGGTTCTGAAAAACTGTTTTTT. It specifies CATSRDPGQGSEKLFF.

Many counts were recorded for this clonotype. The V and J genes are TRBV27 and TRBJ2-5; TRBD1 agrees at 8 bases. V shed 8 bases and J 4 bases; nucleotides not matched to a gene: 9. The CDR3 covers 14 residues. From germline, CDR1 is MNHEY and CDR2 SMNVEV (reference sequence). CDR3 residues: CASSRQGNGETQYF. The CDR3 DNA sequence: TGTGCCAGCTCCCGACAGGGGAACGGAGAGACCCAGTACTTC.

This clonotype was counted between two and nine times. The chain employs TRBV5-6 and TRBJ2-1; D gene uncertain. The CDR3 length is 16 residues. Germline V gene lookup returns CDR1 SGHDT and CDR2 YYEEEE. Trimming removed 0 bases at V and 3 bases at J, with 13 bases between. CDR3 protein: CASSLVSGSGYNEQFF. The CDR3 region has the DNA TGTGCCAGCAGCTTGGTGTCCGGGTCCGGCTACAATGAGCAGTTCTTC.

This clonotype was counted many times. CDR3 in DNA: TGCAGTGCTAGGGAAGCGGGAGGTGGTACCGGGGAGCTGTTTTTT. As protein: CSAREAGGGTGELFF. The chain combines TRBV20-1 with TRBJ2-2; 9 nucleotides match TRBD2. The V and J ends lost 3 bases and 5 bases, in that order; junction bases with no gene match: 7. The CDR3 is 15 amino acids. From germline, CDR1 is DFQATT and CDR2 SNEGSKA (reference sequence).

This clonotype was counted between two and nine times. The chain joins TRBV12-2 to TRBJ2-1. TRBV12-2 is listed as a pseudogene. The CDR3 totals 17 residues. The CDR3 DNA follows: TGTGCAAGTCGCTTAGCGCATTGGCGGAGCTCCTACAATGAGCAGTTCTTC. It codes for CASRLAHWRSSYNEQFF.

Regarding this clonotype: The junction shows a germline mismatch at one end, possibly a read error. This sequence joins TRBV18 and TRBJ2-7, with 8 nucleotides matching TRBD1. Germline V CDR1 and CDR2: KGHSH, LQKENI. The CDR3 sequence is 15 residues long. The CDR3 nucleotides are TGTGCCAGCCCACCACAGACGACAGGGGTGATCGAGCAGTACTTC. Its protein is CASPPQTTGVIEQYF.

This clonotype was observed many times. This chain uses TRBV12-3 or TRBV12-4 with TRBJ1-1; D unclear. Trimming shortened V by 3 bases and J by 6 bases, and 8 bases separated the two germline ends. The CDR3 spans 12 residues. The CDR3 sequence: CASSLKGPEAFF. The CDR3 DNA is TGTGCCAGCAGTTTGAAAGGCCCTGAAGCTTTCTTT.

This clonotype was detected ten times or more. This chain links TRBV5-5 with TRBJ2-2; TRBD2 aligns across 9 bases. The CDR3 is 16 amino acids. J lost 0 bases, V lost 0 bases, and 0 bases had no gene match. Per the germline V gene, CDR1 is SGHKS and CDR2 is YYEKEE (reference sequence). The CDR3 region has the DNA TGTGCCAGCAGCTTGGGGACTAGCGCGAACACCGGGGAGCTGTTTTTT. It yields the protein CASSLGTSANTGELFF.

This clonotype was counted only a few times. The rearrangement joins TRBV28 to TRBJ2-5; D not certain. The germline gives CDR1 MDHEN, CDR2 SYDVKM. This CDR3 contains 11 residues. V lost 6 bases, J lost 5 bases, and 7 bases lay in between. This chain's CDR3 is CASRRDETQYF. The DNA of the CDR3 is TGTGCCAGCAGAAGGGATGAGACCCAGTACTTC.

This clonotype has only a few counts. The chain is built from TRBV28 and TRBJ2-7; 9 bases agree with TRBD1. The CDR3 loop spans 15 amino acids. The germline V gene has CDR1 MDHEN and CDR2 SYDVKM. Unmatched junction bases numbered 8, after V lost 6 bases and J lost 2 bases. The CDR3 is CASSSGTGNTYEQYF. The DNA for the CDR3 is TGTGCCAGCAGCTCCGGGACAGGGAATACCTACGAGCAGTACTTC.

V gene TRBV18 combines with J gene TRBJ1-2, with D tentatively TRBD1 (5 bases). V lost 6 bases to trimming and J lost 2 bases, with 16 bases between them. From germline, CDR1 is KGHSH and CDR2 LQKENI. The CDR3 sequence is 15 residues long. CDR3 DNA: TGTGCCAGCTCCGGAGAGCACGGACACAACTATGGCTACACCTTC. As protein: CASSGEHGHNYGYTF.

This clonotype was counted at least ten times. V and J are TRBV15 and TRBJ1-4; D perhaps matches TRBD1 (5 bases). The V gene lost 3 bases and the J gene lost 8 bases, with 16 bases spanning the gap. Germline CDR1 is LNHNV and CDR2 is YYDKDF (reference sequence). This CDR3 region has 15 residues. CDR3 amino acids: CATSSGGPLGEKLFF. CDR3 DNA: TGTGCCACCAGCAGCGGGGGACCTCTTGGGGAAAAACTGTTTTTT.

This sequence joins TRBV19 and TRBJ1-5; D gene unclear. The CDR3 length is 14 residues. Looked up from germline, CDR1 is LNHDA and CDR2 is SQIVND (reference sequence). The CDR3: CASKEERGNQPQHF. CDR3 nucleotides: TGTGCGTCGAAGGAGGAAAGGGGCAATCAGCCCCAGCATTTT.

This clonotype has only a few counts. The chain is built from TRBV11-2 and TRBJ2-7; D is perhaps TRBD1 (5 bases). Germline assignment: CDR1 SGHAT and CDR2 FQNNGV. Deletions cut 5 bases from V and 3 bases from J, with 11 bases between. The CDR3 is 13 amino acids. CDR3 protein: CASSRTQVYEQYF. The CDR3 DNA reads as TGTGCCAGCAGCCGGACACAGGTCTACGAGCAGTACTTC.

Ten or more counts support this clonotype. The chain is built from TRBV9 and TRBJ2-1; D is perhaps TRBD1 (6 bases). CDR3 length: 14 residues. V shed 0 bases and J shed 6 bases, with 10 bases lying between them. Per germline, CDR1 SGDLS and CDR2 YYNGEE. CDR3 in amino acids: CASSVGSDSNEQFF. As DNA, the CDR3 is TGTGCCAGCAGCGTAGGTTCGGACAGCAATGAGCAGTTCTTC.

In its sample, this clonotype was seen many times. The V and J genes are TRBV29-1 and TRBJ2-1; D not resolved. CDR1 and CDR2 (germline): SQVTM, ANQGSEA. The V end lost 4 bases, the J end lost 6 bases, and 4 bases lay between the germline ends. The CDR3 covers 10 residues. The CDR3 sequence: CSVGSNEQFF. Here the CDR3 DNA reads TGCAGCGTTGGATCCAATGAGCAGTTCTTC.

The sample holds many counts of this clonotype. This chain links TRBV9 with TRBJ2-2, with 8 bases identical to TRBD1. J was trimmed by 1 base and V by 4 bases; bases with no gene match: 9. This CDR3 comprises 17 residues. In germline, CDR1 is SGDLS, CDR2 YYNGEE. The CDR3 nucleotides are TGTGCCAGCAGCTTCGATCCGGGACAGGAGAACACCGGGGAGCTGTTTTTT. Translating it yields CASSFDPGQENTGELFF.

This clonotype was seen ten or more times. The chain couples TRBV3-1 to TRBJ1-1; D is unclear. Trimming left V 3 bases short and J 5 bases short, with 13 bases between. CDR1 is LGHDT and CDR2 is YNNKEL in the germline V gene (reference sequence). CDR3 length: 14 amino acids. This CDR3 reads CASSQWTTGTEAFF. The CDR3 nucleotides are TGTGCCAGCAGCCAGTGGACTACTGGGACTGAAGCTTTCTTT.

This clonotype was seen repeatedly, ten times or more. The junction does not match germline at one end; this may be a read error. J is TRBJ1-2 and V is TRBV28; D is undetermined. Germline V gives CDR1 MDHEN, CDR2 SYDVKM. The CDR3 has 13 residues. The CDR3 loop reads CATIPPGTQLVYF. The CDR3 coding sequence is TGTGCCACCATCCCCCCCGGCACGCAACTCGTCTACTTC.